This T cell receptor (beta chain) was captured in a study of T cell repertoires in urothelial bladder cancer (dated 2019 in TCRdb). A note on the overall study: Of the roughly 12 resected lesions, three were clinically staged as cT0, three as cTa, three as cT1 and three as cT2 or greater. In the study, clonality of the TCR repertoire in bladder tumors was compared against clonality in benign bladder inflammation. A total of some 12 patients who had bladder lesions and were undergoing transurethral resection were prospectively identified. Around eleven resected bladder lesions, made up of urothelial carcinoma (UC+) and benign (UC-) specimens, were studied.

Trimming accounts for 0 bases at V and 2 bases at J, while the number of junction bases matched to no gene is 5. The germline V gene (reference sequence) specifies GTSNPN as CDR1 and SVGIG as CDR2. The CDR3 has 18 amino acids, counting the end cysteine and phenylalanine. The entry retains the CDR3 DNA only, 54 bases that are in frame from base 1. Worth noting for this clone: The clone's antigen remains unknown. Nothing much larger sits one base from this clone, and base qualities are not available.

General findings and caveats noted by the study authors: Urothelial carcinoma specimens contained fewer T cells than benign specimens, with a median of about 5,400 versus 25,000. A single T-cell clone reached up to about 17% of infiltrating lymphocytes in carcinoma specimens, compared with 2% to 2.5% in benign specimens. Carcinoma specimens had a median tumor infiltrating lymphocyte percentage of about 2%, while benign specimens had a median of about 12%.

The TCR beta chain CDR3 region was sequenced with the immunoSEQ assay. Regarding the original processing steps: T-cell fraction, clonal dominance and maximum TCR clone frequency were calculated for each specimen. Held by TCRdb, this immuneACCESS table contains in-frame sequences only and omits some clones. Under half of the omission traces to an unresolved V gene where checked; the cause of the rest is unknown. That table gives V, J and clone size, and the DNA gave D and trimming. The table for this sample lists 2,000 to 2,500 clones; 68% of them were counted only once. Jointly, the top ten make up roughly 15% of the sample. Benign (UC-) specimens were resected bladder lesions without urothelial carcinoma. At transurethral resection, specimens of the bladder lesions were collected and then stored at -80C. DNA was isolated from the bladder specimens obtained at transurethral resection.

Material: bladder tissue. The receptor comes from a human donor with a benign inflammatory bladder lesion. The chain couples TRBV30 to TRBJ2-3; TRBD2 agrees with 16 junctional bases. The DNA sequence is given as TGTGCCTGGAGTGTACTGGGACTAGCGGGAGGGAACACAGATACGCAGTATTTT. This sequence encodes CAWSVLGLAGGNTDTQYF.